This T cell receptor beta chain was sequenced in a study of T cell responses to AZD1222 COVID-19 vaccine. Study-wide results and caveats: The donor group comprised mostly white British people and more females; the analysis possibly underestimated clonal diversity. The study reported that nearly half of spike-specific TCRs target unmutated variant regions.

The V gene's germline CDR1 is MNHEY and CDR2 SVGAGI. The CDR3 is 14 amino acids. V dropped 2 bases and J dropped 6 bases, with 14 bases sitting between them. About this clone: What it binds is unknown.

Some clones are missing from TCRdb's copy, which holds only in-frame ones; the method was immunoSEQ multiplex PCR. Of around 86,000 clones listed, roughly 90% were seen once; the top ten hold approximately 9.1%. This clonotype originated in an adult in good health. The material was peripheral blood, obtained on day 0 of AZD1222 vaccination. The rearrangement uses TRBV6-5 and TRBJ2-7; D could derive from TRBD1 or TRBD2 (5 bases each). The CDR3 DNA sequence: TGTGCCAGCAGTTACCCGGGGCCGCGCGTCGAGCAGTACTTC. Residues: CASSYPGPRVEQYF.